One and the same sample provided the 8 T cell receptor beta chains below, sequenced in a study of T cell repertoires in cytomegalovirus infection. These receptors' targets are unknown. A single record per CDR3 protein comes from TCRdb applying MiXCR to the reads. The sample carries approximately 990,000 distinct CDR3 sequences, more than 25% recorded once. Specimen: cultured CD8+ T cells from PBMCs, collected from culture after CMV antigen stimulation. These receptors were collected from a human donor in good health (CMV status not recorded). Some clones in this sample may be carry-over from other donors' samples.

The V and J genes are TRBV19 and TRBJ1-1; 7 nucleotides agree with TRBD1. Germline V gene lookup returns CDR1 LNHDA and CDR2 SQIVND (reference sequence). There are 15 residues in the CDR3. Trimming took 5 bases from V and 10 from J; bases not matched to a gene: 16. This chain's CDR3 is CASSDDRDPLAGAFF. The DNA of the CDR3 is TGTGCCAGTAGTGATGACAGGGACCCTCTTGCGGGAGCTTTCTTT.

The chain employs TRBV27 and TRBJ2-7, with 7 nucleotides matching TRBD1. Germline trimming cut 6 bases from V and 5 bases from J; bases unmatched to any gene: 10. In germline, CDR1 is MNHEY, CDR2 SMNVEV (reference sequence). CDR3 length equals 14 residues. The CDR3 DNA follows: TGTGCCAGCAGATCTCGACAGGGTAAGGACGAGCAGTACTTC. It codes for CASRSRQGKDEQYF.

The CDR3 DNA follows: TGTGCCAGCAGCCAAGAGGTCAGGGGGCGTGAAGCTTTCTTT. Translated: CASSQEVRGREAFF. This chain connects TRBV3-1 to TRBJ1-1; 8 bases map to TRBD1. Trimming at V came to 0 bases and at J to 7 bases, leaving 4 bases not matched to a gene. Germline V lookup: CDR1 LGHDT, CDR2 YNNKEL (reference sequence). The CDR3 length is 14 residues.

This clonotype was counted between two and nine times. The CDR3: CASSYVLTLNTEAFF. For the CDR3, the DNA is TGTGCCAGCAGTTATGTCCTAACCTTGAACACTGAAGCTTTCTTT. The V call is TRBV12-3 or TRBV12-4, the J call TRBJ1-1; no firm D call. This CDR3 region has 15 residues. V gave up 4 bases and J gave up 0 bases, with 12 bases separating them.

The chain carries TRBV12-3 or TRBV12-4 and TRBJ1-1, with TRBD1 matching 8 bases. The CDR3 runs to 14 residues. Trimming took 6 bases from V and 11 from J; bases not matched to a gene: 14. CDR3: CASSPTRTGLFAFF. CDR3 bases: TGTGCCAGCAGCCCTACCAGGACAGGGTTGTTTGCTTTCTTT.

For the CDR3, the DNA is TGTGCCAGCAGTTTATCTGAGGGGCGTCTCACTGAAGCTTTCTTT. Its translation is CASSLSEGRLTEAFF. The chain carries TRBV27 and TRBJ1-1, with a tentative D call TRBD1 (5 bases). CDR3 size: 15 residues. V lost 0 bases to trimming and J lost 4 bases, with 12 bases between them. Per the germline V gene, CDR1 is MNHEY and CDR2 is SMNVEV (reference sequence).

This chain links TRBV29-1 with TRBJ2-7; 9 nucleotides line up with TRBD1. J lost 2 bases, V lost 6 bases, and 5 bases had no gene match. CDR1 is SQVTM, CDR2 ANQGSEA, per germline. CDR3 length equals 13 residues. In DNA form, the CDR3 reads TGCAGCGTCGGGACAGGGAGGACCTACGAGCAGTACTTC. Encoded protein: CSVGTGRTYEQYF.

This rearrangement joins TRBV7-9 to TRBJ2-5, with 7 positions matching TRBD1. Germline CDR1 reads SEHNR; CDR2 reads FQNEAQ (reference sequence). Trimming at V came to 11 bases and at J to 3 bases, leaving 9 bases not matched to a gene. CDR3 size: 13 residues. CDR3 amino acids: CAGGQPSKETQYF. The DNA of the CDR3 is TGTGCCGGGGGACAGCCCTCCAAAGAGACCCAGTACTTC.